These 27 T cell receptor beta chains came from one sample sequenced in a study of cytomegalovirus exposure and HLA in healthy donors. The PCR contained 60 Vbeta and 13 Jbeta primers. This table comes from immunoSEQ multiplex PCR, and its TCRdb copy is limited to in-frame clones, with some not included. This table holds approximately 100,000 clones, 65% to 90% found once. The sequenced material came from PBMCs. These receptors all come from a woman aged 18-29 years in good health and CMV-seronegative.

The V and J genes are TRBV29-1 and TRBJ1-4; D is uncertain. V was pared by 4 bases and J by 0 bases, with 12 bases between. Looked up from germline, CDR1 is SQVTM and CDR2 is ANQGSEA. This CDR3 is built from 15 residues. CDR3 sequence reads: CSVVIPEATNEKLFF. CDR3 DNA sequence: TGCAGCGTTGTTATTCCGGAGGCAACTAATGAAAAACTGTTTTTT.

The chain has TRBV6-5 and TRBJ1-5; weak D call: TRBD1 (6 bases). The CDR3 has 14 residues. Germline loops: CDR1 MNHEY, CDR2 SVGAGI. The V gene lost 5 bases and the J gene lost 3 bases, with 11 bases spanning the gap. CDR3 in amino acids: CASSKGQINQPQHF. In nucleotides, the CDR3 is TGTGCCAGCAGTAAAGGACAGATCAATCAGCCCCAGCATTTT.

This chain links TRBV7-2 with TRBJ1-4; TRBD1 matches 8 bases. Trimming at V came to 1 base and at J to 2 bases, leaving 12 bases not matched to a gene. Per the germline V gene, CDR1 is SGHTA and CDR2 is FQGNSA. There are 19 residues in the CDR3. This chain's CDR3 is CASSLVGQAIRATNEKLFF. In nucleotides, the CDR3 is TGTGCCAGCAGCTTAGTGGGACAGGCCATTAGGGCGACTAATGAAAAACTGTTTTTT.

The V call is TRBV7-9, the J call TRBJ2-7, with TRBD2 as a possible D gene (5 bases). The CDR3 is 14 residues long. Germline CDR1 SEHNR, CDR2 FQNEAQ (reference sequence). This CDR3 is CSIRTAADSYEQYF. In nucleotides, the CDR3 is TGTTCCATACGGACTGCCGCTGACTCCTACGAGCAGTACTTC.

This sequence joins TRBV28 and TRBJ1-4; maybe TRBD1 (5 bases). The CDR3 has 14 amino acids. Germline V lookup: CDR1 MDHEN, CDR2 SYDVKM. The V and J ends lost 6 bases and 0 bases respectively, with 8 bases between them. CDR3 in DNA: TGTGCCAGCAGGGACACGCCAACTAATGAAAAACTGTTTTTT. Translated, it gives CASRDTPTNEKLFF.

The V and J genes are TRBV29-1 and TRBJ2-1; TRBD2 agrees at 9 bases. With V trimmed by 1 base and J by 2 bases, 12 bases remained unmatched. The CDR3 is 18 amino acids. Germline-derived CDR1 and CDR2 are SQVTM and ANQGSEA. The CDR3 nucleotides are TGCAGCGTTGAAGCGAGTCGGAAAGGCGGGAGGGCCTACAATGAGCAGTTCTTC. It specifies CSVEASRKGGRAYNEQFF.

With regard to this clone: One end of the junction does not line up with germline, which may come from a read error. The rearrangement joins TRBV7-9 to TRBJ2-2; D might be TRBD2 (6 bases). The CDR3 consists of 17 residues. The germline gives CDR1 SEHNR, CDR2 FQNEAQ (reference sequence). The CDR3 region is CSSSFVPSGLNTGELFF. The CDR3 coding sequence is TGTTCCAGCAGCTTCGTTCCGAGCGGGCTGAACACCGGGGAGCTGTTTTTT.

V gene TRBV29-1 combines with J gene TRBJ2-1; weak D call: TRBD2 (5 bases). Germline CDR1 SQVTM, CDR2 ANQGSEA. The CDR3 runs to 12 residues. Trimming shortened V by 0 bases and J by 6 bases, and 6 bases separated the two germline ends. CDR3 in amino acids: CSVEDEGNEQFF. Here the CDR3 DNA reads TGCAGCGTTGAAGATGAGGGCAATGAGCAGTTCTTC.

V gene TRBV28 combines with J gene TRBJ2-3, with 11 positions matching TRBD2. The CDR3 is 15 amino acids. Germline V gene lookup returns CDR1 MDHEN and CDR2 SYDVKM. V dropped 5 bases and J dropped 1; count of bases not matched to a gene: 2. CDR3 bases: TGTGCCAGCAGTCAACTAGCGGGGGGCACAGATACGCAGTATTTT. This codes for CASSQLAGGTDTQYF.

This clone was counted a few times. V is TRBV6-1 and J is TRBJ2-7; 14 bases line up with TRBD2. J gave up 5 bases and V 0 bases, and 9 bases lay outside the gene matches. This CDR3 spans 18 amino acids. Germline lookup yields CDR1 MNHNS and CDR2 SASEGT. CDR3 nucleotides: TGTGCCAGCAGTGAAGCCGCTGTCGGACTAGCGGGGGGCGACGAGCAGTACTTC. Its translation is CASSEAAVGLAGGDEQYF.

This chain connects TRBV27 to TRBJ2-1; 7 nucleotides align to TRBD1. V lost 5 bases, J lost 5 bases, and 9 bases stayed unmatched. The CDR3 length is 15 residues. Germline V gives CDR1 MNHEY, CDR2 SMNVEV (reference sequence). The CDR3 DNA reads TGTGCCAGCAGTCCGACAGGGTTGGGAGACAATGAGCAGTTCTTC. Its translation: CASSPTGLGDNEQFF.

This clone was seen only once. One end of the junction fails to match germline, which may point to a read error. This rearrangement joins TRBV7-9 to TRBJ2-7; D might be TRBD2 (6 bases). CDR3 length: 16 residues. The germline CDR1 and CDR2 sequences are SEHNR and FQNEAQ (reference sequence). CDR3 sequence reads: CSSSLIGGILPYEQYF. The CDR3 nucleotides read TGTTCCAGCAGCTTAATTGGCGGGATTCTCCCCTACGAGCAGTACTTC.

V and J are TRBV13 and TRBJ2-7; 8 nucleotides agree with TRBD1. Germline CDR1 reads PRHDT; CDR2 reads FYEKMQ (reference sequence). The length of the CDR3 is 14 residues. The trim removed 1 base at V and 3 bases at J, leaving 2 bases unmatched. The DNA of the CDR3 is TGTGCCAGCAGCTTAGCGGACAGGGACTACGAGCAGTACTTC. Amino acid sequence: CASSLADRDYEQYF.

The rearrangement links TRBV14 to TRBJ1-2; TRBD1 agrees at 7 bases. The germline gives CDR1 SGHDN, CDR2 FVKESK. The CDR3 sequence is 17 residues long. With V trimmed by 0 bases and J by 2 bases, 9 bases remained unmatched. The CDR3 DNA is TGTGCCAGCAGCCAAGAAAGAGCGGTGACAGGGAACTATGGCTACACCTTC. It codes for CASSQERAVTGNYGYTF.

The chain combines TRBV19 with TRBJ2-7; 9 nucleotides match TRBD1. Germline-derived CDR1 and CDR2 are LNHDA and SQIVND (reference sequence). The CDR3 has 16 amino acids. V gave up 5 bases and J gave up 4 bases; unmatched junction bases: 12. CDR3 coding DNA: TGTGCCAGTAGTGGTACGCTCGGACAGGGGTATTACGAGCAGTACTTC. This encodes CASSGTLGQGYYEQYF. Supplemented by reference TRBV19 and TRBJ2-7, the full variable domain reads DGGITQSPKYLFRKEGQNVTLSCEQNLNHDAMYWYRQDPGQGLRLIYYSQIVNDFQKGDIAEGYSVSREKKESFPLTVTSAQKNPTAFYLCASSGTLGQGYYEQYFGPGTRLTVT.

The chain uses TRBV18 and TRBJ2-1; TRBD2 might be the D (5 bases). V was clipped by 3 bases and J by 8 bases, with 17 bases between them. CDR3 size: 15 residues. Germline values: CDR1 KGHSH, CDR2 LQKENI. CDR3 residues: CASSPSGSSADEQFF. The CDR3 DNA follows: TGTGCCAGCTCACCGTCGGGATCATCTGCGGATGAGCAGTTCTTC. The complete variable domain, with remaining parts taken from reference TRBV18 and TRBJ2-1, reads NAGVMQNPRHLVRRRGQEARLRCSPMKGHSHVYWYRQLPEEGLKFMVYLQKENIIDESGMPKERFSAEFPKEGPSILRIQQVVRGDSAAYFCASSPSGSSADEQFFGPGTRLTVL.

The chain is built from TRBV7-3 and TRBJ2-3; 7 bases line up with TRBD2. The CDR3 is 14 residues long. V gave up 5 bases and J gave up 1 base; unmatched junction bases: 3. From germline, CDR1 is SGHTA and CDR2 FQGTGA. CDR3 nucleotide sequence: TGTGCCAGCAGCCTCAGCGGGGGCACAGATACGCAGTATTTT. Protein sequence: CASSLSGGTDTQYF. The full variable domain, with the rest looked up from reference TRBV7-3 and TRBJ2-3, is GAGVSQTPSNKVTEKGKYVELRCDPISGHTALYWYRQSLGQGPEFLIYFQGTGAADDSGLPNDRFFAVRPEGSVSTLKIQRTERGDSAVYLCASSLSGGTDTQYFGPGTRLTVL.

The chain uses TRBV2 and TRBJ1-2; D not resolved. The CDR3 is 15 residues long. V gave up 7 bases and J gave up 0 bases, with 15 bases separating them. Per germline, CDR1 SNHLY and CDR2 FYNNEI. CDR3 nucleotides: TGTGCCAGCACTGGGCTACTGGCGCCTAACTATGGCTACACCTTC. Translated: CASTGLLAPNYGYTF.

A single count supports this clone. The V gene is TRBV27, the J gene TRBJ2-5; 9 nucleotides agree with TRBD1. Per the germline V gene, CDR1 is MNHEY and CDR2 is SMNVEV (reference sequence). The CDR3 consists of 16 residues. With V trimmed by 0 bases and J by 4 bases, 6 bases remained unmatched. CDR3 nucleotides: TGTGCCAGCAGTTTATCGAGACAGGGGGTGGGAGAGACCCAGTACTTC. It codes for CASSLSRQGVGETQYF.

The V call is TRBV7-2, the J call TRBJ2-2; 7 bases map to TRBD2. Germline loops: CDR1 SGHTA, CDR2 FQGNSA. The trim removed 1 base at V and 3 bases at J, leaving 5 bases unmatched. The CDR3 runs to 16 residues. CDR3 residues: CASSLEGGRDTGELFF. CDR3 sequence (DNA): TGTGCCAGCAGCTTAGAAGGAGGGAGGGACACCGGGGAGCTGTTTTTT.

The chain links TRBV6-5 to TRBJ2-7; maybe TRBD1 (5 bases). Germline CDR1 and CDR2: MNHEY and SVGAGI. The ends were cut back, 8 bases at V and 5 bases at J, with 10 bases in the middle. The CDR3 length is 11 residues. The CDR3 DNA reads TGTGCCAGCCACACAGGAAACGAGCAGTACTTC. Translating gives CASHTGNEQYF.

This chain uses TRBV4-3 with TRBJ2-7; weak D call: TRBD1 (5 bases). In germline, CDR1 is LGHNA, CDR2 YSLEER. V was trimmed by 4 bases and J by 4 bases, leaving 20 bases between them. The CDR3 contains 16 residues. The CDR3 DNA is TGCGCCAGCAGCCTAAGACAGATCCCGAAATATTACGAGCAGTACTTC. This sequence encodes CASSLRQIPKYYEQYF.

For this clone: At one end the junction does not follow the germline gene, possibly because of a read error. The sample carries other DNA sequences with the same CDR3. The chain uses TRBV6-4 and TRBJ2-2; 7 bases line up with TRBD2. CDR1 and CDR2 from the germline V gene are MRHNA and SNTAGT. CDR3 length: 15 residues. The CDR3 protein is CASSLSGEGTGELFF. The DNA for the CDR3 is TGTGCCAGCAGCCTAAGCGGGGAGGGCACCGGGGAACTGTTTTTT.

The V call is TRBV5-4, the J call TRBJ1-1, with D possibly TRBD1 on 6 matching bases. Germline V lookup: CDR1 SGHNT, CDR2 YYREEE (reference sequence). Trimming took 4 bases from V and 5 from J, leaving 18 bases between them. This CDR3 contains 15 residues. CDR3 sequence: CASSLDRQQATEAFF. The CDR3 DNA reads TGTGCCAGCAGCCTCGACAGGCAACAAGCTACTGAAGCTTTCTTT.

The rearrangement links TRBV6-6 to TRBJ1-1, with D maybe TRBD1 (5 bases). The V gene's germline CDR1 is MNHNY and CDR2 SVGAGI (reference sequence). The length of the CDR3 is 13 residues. V was shortened by 10 bases and J by 5 bases, with 17 bases between the two germline ends. The CDR3 sequence is CATTLGRPTEAFF. CDR3 coding DNA: TGTGCCACGACCTTGGGGCGACCTACTGAAGCTTTCTTT.

This rearrangement joins TRBV6-5 to TRBJ2-7; 7 nucleotides agree with TRBD1. The germline V gene encodes CDR1 MNHEY and CDR2 SVGAGI. The CDR3 contains 13 residues. With 4 bases clipped from V and 3 bases from J, the junction kept 3 bases outside the gene matches. CDR3 loop: CASSLRQGYEQYF. Written as DNA, the CDR3 is TGTGCCAGCAGTTTGCGACAGGGCTACGAGCAGTACTTC.

The chain recombines TRBV7-9 with TRBJ1-6; D not resolved. CDR3 length: 13 amino acids. Germline V gene lookup returns CDR1 SEHNR and CDR2 FQNEAQ (reference sequence). Trimming stripped 1 base from V and 8 bases from J, with 6 bases between. The CDR3 protein is CASSLDSHSPLHF. For the CDR3, the DNA is TGTGCCAGCAGCTTAGACAGTCATTCACCCCTCCACTTT.